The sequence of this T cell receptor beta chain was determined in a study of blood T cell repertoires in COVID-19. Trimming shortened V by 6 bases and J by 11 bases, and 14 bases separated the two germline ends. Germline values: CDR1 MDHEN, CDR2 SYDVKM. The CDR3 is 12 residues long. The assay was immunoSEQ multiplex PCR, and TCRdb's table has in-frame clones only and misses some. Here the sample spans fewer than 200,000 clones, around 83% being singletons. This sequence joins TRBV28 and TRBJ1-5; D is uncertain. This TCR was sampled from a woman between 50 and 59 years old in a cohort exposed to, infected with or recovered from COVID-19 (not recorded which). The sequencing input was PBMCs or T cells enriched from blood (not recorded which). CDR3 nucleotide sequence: TGTGCCAGCAGAATCCCTGGGAGGGCCCAGCATTTT. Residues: CASRIPGRAQHF.